This T cell receptor (beta chain) is drawn from a study of CD8 T cells in ankylosing spondylitis. Of note for this clonotype: Antigen specificity is unknown. Given a much more abundant clone one base away, this may be a read error.

There are 14 residues in the CDR3. V was trimmed by 8 bases and J by 2 bases, leaving 15 bases between them. Whole-study results and caveats: In ankylosing spondylitis patients, matched synovial fluid reportedly showed significant enrichment of disease-linked clones. Made up of about eight highly homologous variants, a TCR beta motif appeared characteristic of ankylosing spondylitis blood.

Libraries for TCR beta were made by quantitative 5'-RACE with molecular barcodes. Each CDR3 protein gets one entry after TCRdb re-called the 5' RACE reads with MiXCR. The data hold a few hundred thousand distinct CDR3 sequences, with 20% observed a single time. The chain couples TRBV12-3 or TRBV12-4 to TRBJ1-1; tentatively, D is TRBD1 (6 bases). The sequence was collected from a male donor with ankylosing spondylitis or in good health (not recorded which). Sequencing was carried out using blood, either unsorted or a sorted T cell fraction (not recorded which). CDR3: CASLPAGTNTEAFF. CDR3 in DNA: TGTGCCAGCCTTCCGGCAGGGACAAACACTGAAGCTTTCTTT.